This T cell receptor (beta chain) was sequenced in a study of cytomegalovirus exposure and HLA in healthy donors (dated by TCRdb to the late 2010s). Notes on the research overall: In an earlier analysis of about 560 of the donors, under 300 Gb of sequence data and 117 million unique TCR beta sequences from 180 million or so T cells were reported. An early release that covered fewer than 800 HLA-typed donors contained approximately 300 gigabases of sequencing data and around 80 million unique TCR sequences. All discovery cohort repertoires had been generated using a single sequencing platform. A later analysis re-analyzed previously published TCR beta repertoires from roughly 630 donors and added high-resolution HLA genotyping to study TCR occurrence patterns. Of the approximately 370 genotyped donors, 75% to 85% were placed in the genetic ancestry cluster associated with self-reported Caucasian donors. Rather than drawing on any new phenotypic data, the later analysis identified candidate immune exposures from TCR beta sequences and the way those sequences occurred across donors. To predict cytomegalovirus infection status, the study brought together high-throughput TCR immunosequencing, statistical association of individual TCRs with disease status, and machine learning. Roughly 5 DR-DQ haplotypes were handled as single units for association and clustering because linkage in the cohort was strong. HLA typing covered class I and class II loci at four-digit resolution. A later genetic analysis took genome-wide SNP genotypes for about 55% of the 666 donors and used that subset as a discovery cohort. Across about 380 genotyped donors of the cohort, an average of about 240,000 unique TCR beta nucleotide sequences per donor were sequenced, and 15% to 20% of those sequences were non-productive. Donor age, sex, ethnicity and CMV serostatus were collected together with the repertoire data. Typing coverage varied by locus: roughly 620-630 donors for A, B, C, DRB1 and DQB1; roughly 500 for DQA1; over 600 for DPA1; around 490 for DPB1. An earlier analysis of around 640 of the donors used high-throughput TCR beta sequencing to judge whether each TCR beta V gene segment behaved as functional or pseudogenic. The study was designed to test whether signatures of past pathogen exposure could be identified by cataloging public T cell receptors. A separate validation cohort of roughly 130 different subjects was used in addition to the roughly 720-subject first cohort. The T cell repertoires of 700 or so subjects were profiled by immunosequencing and related to cytomegalovirus serostatus. On the study overall, not on this receptor specifically: In a later analysis, most CMV-associated TCR beta chains were found to appear HLA-restricted, with HLA associations seemingly driven largely by CMV exposure. The authors suggested that the approach could potentially be extended to other disease states and immunological phenotypes. Linkage disequilibrium might explain the correlated functional status among segregating V segments, but an unknown experimental factor could not be excluded. At a false discovery rate of 0.05, a later analysis linked about 16,000 TCR beta sequences to specific HLA alleles. About 17 rarely observed V segments, including chromosome 9 orphons, were excluded from the earlier analysis of just under 600 of the donors because counts were too low. The study listed approximately 150 TCR beta chains as associated with cytomegalovirus. In vitro tests confirmed that three of the cytomegalovirus-associated TCR beta chains recognize cytomegalovirus antigens. According to a later analysis, TCR association rates differed among HLA loci, with DRB1 alleles showing the most associated TCRs and HLA-C alleles showing the fewest. A further reported finding was that TCR beta sequences accurately predicted the HLA-A and HLA-B alleles for most subjects in the first cohort. A cluster of highly shared sequence variants was judged likely to be a technical artifact of the sequencing pipeline. For the cohort, immune exposure information was limited to CMV serostatus. In this cohort, only TCR beta chains were sequenced, and detectable features were limited by the absence of alpha or paired-chain data. In both the original and validation cohorts, the classifier was reported to diagnose cytomegalovirus status with high specificity and sensitivity. An association between a missense DCLRE1C variant and V-gene and J-gene trimming of TCR beta chains was found in a later genetic analysis and replicated in an independent cohort. HLA typing was unavailable for some donors at each locus, so association tests used only the typed subset. Compared with the roughly 710-donor mean, donors in an Asian-associated ancestry cluster had fewer N-insertions in productive TCRs, according to a later genetic analysis. Sequencing depth was assumed to be roughly uniform across donors in the presence/absence analyses, though that assumption may not hold. Some IMGT-functional V segments, including TRBV6-2 and TRBV6-3, could not be told apart with the 87-base-pair reads, so those segments were excluded. Assigning TCR associations to individual alleles was difficult when HLA alleles, especially DR and DQ, strongly co-occurred. In a later analysis, several top co-occurrence clusters were reported to appear linked to parvovirus B19, influenza, CMV and Epstein-Barr virus. While some public TCRs were present in many individuals, most TCR sequences turned up only very rarely across donors. In an earlier analysis of approximately 600 of the donors, most TCR beta V segments were observed in productive rearrangements about 87% or about 30% of the time, broadly matching IMGT annotations. Compared with equally common non-associated chains, HLA-associated TCR beta chains in a later analysis were more clonally expanded and had lower generation probabilities.

In total, over 600 healthy bone marrow donors made up the cohort. All cohort members were sampled while nominally healthy, although unrecorded immune exposures were likely present. The donor was CMV seropositive and was included in the group of 250 to 300 seropositive cohort members. Every donor gave a peripheral blood sample, and the peripheral blood mononuclear cells from that sample were used for TCR beta sequencing. The Qiagen DNeasy Blood Extraction Kit was used to extract genomic DNA from the blood cell samples. Points on this clone: It lacks a known antigen. No much larger clone is present one base from it, and per-base qualities are unavailable.

The method behind the library was the immunoSEQ multiplex PCR assay. The multiplex PCR relied on a mix of 60 forward primers for TCR Vbeta segments and 13 reverse primers for TCR Jbeta segments. The CDR3 region of rearranged TCR beta genes was amplified from genomic DNA with a multiplex PCR assay. The amplified TCR beta libraries were sequenced on the Illumina HiSeq System as 87-base-pair reads. From the authors' description of their analysis: A later analysis counted some 80 million unique TCR beta chains across the 640 or so repertoires, and some 11 million of these chains were shared by at least two donors. A nearest-neighbor algorithm error-corrected the raw reads and collapsed the reads into unique sequences, merging closely related sequences to remove PCR and sequencing errors. Alignment of CDR3 sequences to IMGT reference sequences was used to assign V, D and J gene segments. For a sequence to be retained, at least a six-nucleotide match to both a V gene segment and a J gene segment was required. A rearrangement was called productive if the CDR3 had no stop codons and remained in frame with V and J, and every other rearrangement was called non-productive. CDR3 was defined by IMGT convention, running from the second conserved V-encoded cysteine to the conserved J-encoded phenylalanine. Sequences without an unambiguous match to a single V gene segment were excluded from the earlier analysis of about 630 of the donors. In an earlier analysis of several hundred of the donors, V segments were called functional above 56.7% productive rearrangements and were called segregating when the between-donor standard deviation exceeded 5%. To diagnose cytomegalovirus status from the catalog of TCR beta chain sequences, a statistical classification framework was built. V and J gene assignment, in a later analysis, came from comparing TCR nucleotide sequences with IMGT/GENE-DB human TR gene sequences. In a later analysis, CDR3 sequences and most-parsimonious VDJ recombination scenarios were assigned using the TCRdist pipeline. In a later analysis, each TCR beta chain was defined by its CDR3 amino acid sequence together with its V-gene family, and reads lacking a unique V-gene family were excluded. In a later analysis, approximately 640 highly shared, low-generation-probability nucleotide sequences were removed to address suspected cross-contamination and a sequencing artifact. In a later analysis, a clonal expansion index was calculated for each public chain from normalized within-repertoire ranks of inferred template counts. Generation probabilities in a later analysis came from a VDJ recombination model fitted to out-of-frame rearrangements, and those results were checked against IGoR. In a later analysis, TCR-TCR, TCR-HLA and TCR-CMV co-occurrence was scored with hypergeometric tests, and a repertoire-size bias correction was applied to TCR pairs. A later analysis estimated false discovery rates by permuting HLA or CMV assignments 20 times. In a later analysis, co-occurring TCRs were grouped using DBSCAN, with TCRdist sequence similarity added in when clustering inside HLA-allele-positive subsets. For co-occurrence clustering, repertoires with fewer than 30,000 or more than 120,000 public chains were excluded, along with 5 or 6 repertoires with anomalous nucleotide sharing. The immuneACCESS repertoire file appears here via TCRdb, limited to in-frame rearrangements. These files lack a portion of the clones; in checked studies, under half of the deficit traces to unresolved V genes, and the cause of the others is not known. For V, J and clone size, that table is used; D and trimming come from the DNA. The sample data list over 110,000 clones, and under 80% of these were observed just once. The ten largest clones take up roughly 8.8% of the sample.

Looking up the germline V gene yields CDR1 SGHVS and CDR2 FQNEAQ. Including cysteine and phenylalanine, the CDR3 has 13 amino acids. The only DNA kept is the CDR3, 39 bases in frame from the first base. Cut back by 7 bases and 5 bases, the V and J ends lie 12 bases apart. The TCR was taken from a woman aged 45-65 years in good health and CMV-seropositive. Material for sequencing was PBMCs. The chain is encoded by TRBV7-8 joined to TRBJ1-5; the best D guess is TRBD1, with 6 bases matching. The bases are TGTGCCAGCAAAAGGACAGTAGATCAGCCCCAGCATTTT. This encodes CASKRTVDQPQHF. Supplemented by the reference TRBV7-8 and TRBJ1-5 proteins around the CDR3, the complete variable domain is GAGVSQSPRYKVAKRGQDVALRCDPISGHVSLFWYQQALGQGPEFLTYFQNEAQLDKSGLPSDRFFAERPEGSVSTLKIQRTQQEDSAVYLCASKRTVDQPQHFGDGTRLSIL.